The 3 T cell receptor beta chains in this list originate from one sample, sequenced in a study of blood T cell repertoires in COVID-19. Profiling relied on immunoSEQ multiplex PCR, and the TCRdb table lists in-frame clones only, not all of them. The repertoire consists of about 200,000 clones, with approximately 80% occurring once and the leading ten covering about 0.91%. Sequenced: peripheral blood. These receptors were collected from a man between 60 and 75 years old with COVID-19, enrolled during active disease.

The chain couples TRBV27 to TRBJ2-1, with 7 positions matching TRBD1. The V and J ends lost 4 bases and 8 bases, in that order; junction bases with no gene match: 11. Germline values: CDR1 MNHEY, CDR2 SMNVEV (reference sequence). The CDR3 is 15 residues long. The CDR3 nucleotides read TGTGCCAGCAGTTCGAACAGGGGCCTGTCTTATGAGCAGTTCTTC. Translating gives CASSSNRGLSYEQFF.

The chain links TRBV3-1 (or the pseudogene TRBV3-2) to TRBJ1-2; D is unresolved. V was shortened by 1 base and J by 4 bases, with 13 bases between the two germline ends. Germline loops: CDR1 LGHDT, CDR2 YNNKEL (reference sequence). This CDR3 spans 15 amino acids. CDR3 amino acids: CASSQARGASYGYTF. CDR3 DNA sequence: TGTGCCAGCAGCCAAGCTCGGGGAGCGTCCTATGGCTACACCTTC.

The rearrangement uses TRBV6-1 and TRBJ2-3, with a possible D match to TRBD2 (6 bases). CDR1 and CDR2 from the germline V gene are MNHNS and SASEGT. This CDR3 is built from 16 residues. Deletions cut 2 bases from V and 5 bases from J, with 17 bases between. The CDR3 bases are TGTGCCAGCAGTGAACGCCCGGGGGAGGTAGGAGATACGCAGTATTTT. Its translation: CASSERPGEVGDTQYF.